The rows below give T cell receptor beta chains drawn from one sample of a study of metastatic and nonmetastatic thyroid tumors. TCRdb re-called the PCR reads through MiXCR. The sample carries about 26,000 clones, 20% to 30% recorded once. The specimen was blood. Source of these receptors: a female donor with papillary thyroid cancer or a benign thyroid nodule (not recorded which). Some clones in this sample may be carry-over from other donors' samples. Both conserved end residues are part of each CDR3. Fields, in order: CDR3 DNA, CDR3 protein, V gene, clone size, J gene, D gene. D genes are given only for firm matches. Not all rows give a size; the values are once, few, many and, for expanded clones, a class.

TGTGCCACCAGTGATTTGCCTAGCGGGAGATTCGGCTCCTACAATGAGCAGTTCTTC,CATSDLPSGRFGSYNEQFF,TRBV24-1,medium-sized,TRBJ2-1,TRBD2
TGCGCCAGCAGCCAAGAATCCACGAACACTGAAGCTTTCTTT,CASSQESTNTEAFF,TRBV4-1,.,TRBJ1-1,.
TGTGCCAGCAGCCAATCTCTTAAAGGGTACGAGCAGTACTTC,CASSQSLKGYEQYF,TRBV4-2,many,TRBJ2-7,.
TGTGCCAGCAGCTTGGCCTCGCAGGGCTTCCTTGCTTTCTTT,CASSLASQGFLAFF,TRBV5-6,many,TRBJ1-1,.
TGTGCCAGTACCGGCGGGAGGGGGGGAGAAAAACTGTTTTTT,CASTGGRGGEKLFF,TRBV19,many,TRBJ1-4,.
TGCAGTGCTACCTCTGGACAGTTTCTCGACGAGCAGTACTTC,CSATSGQFLDEQYF,TRBV20-1,medium-sized,TRBJ2-7,.
TGTGCCAGCAGCTTAGACCAGGGAGCCGGGGCCTACTTCCTGACTTTC,CASSLDQGAGAYFLTF,TRBV7-8,.,TRBJ2-6,.
TGTGCCAGCAGTTTTCGGCCAGTCCCACAACTTCGAGAGACCCAGTACTTC,CASSFRPVPQLRETQYF,TRBV27,few,TRBJ2-5,.
TGTGCCAGCAGCCAAGATGTGGGAGGGCCGGGCACAGATACGCAGTATTTT,CASSQDVGGPGTDTQYF,TRBV4-2,.,TRBJ2-3,TRBD2
TGTGCCATCAGCTGCGGGGAGAGGGATACGCAGTATTTT,CAISCGERDTQYF,TRBV6-4,few,TRBJ2-3,.
TGTGCCAGCAGCTTAGCGGTAGGGGGGGATCAGGGTGAGCAGTTCTTC,CASSLAVGGDQGEQFF,TRBV7-2,.,TRBJ2-1,.
TGTGCCAGCAGCTTGGGCGGGACCCACCCCGGCTACACCTTC,CASSLGGTHPGYTF,TRBV27,medium-sized,TRBJ1-2,.
TGTGCCAGCAGTCCCCGTTACAGGGGGCCTAATGAAAAACTGTTTTTT,CASSPRYRGPNEKLFF,TRBV5-8,.,TRBJ1-4,TRBD1
TGTGCCAGCAGCTTCAGGGGTAGGGACCCAGCTAACTATGGCTACACCTTC,CASSFRGRDPANYGYTF,TRBV11-1,.,TRBJ1-2,.
TGCAGTGCGGTACCAGCAGATACGCAGTATTTT,CSAVPADTQYF,TRBV20-1,medium-sized,TRBJ2-3,.
TGTGCCAAAACTAGGAGAGTGAACACTGAAGCTTTCTTT,CAKTRRVNTEAFF,TRBV19,medium-sized,TRBJ1-1,.
TGTGCCAGCTCCCCGTGGAACACCGGGGAGCTGTTTTTT,CASSPWNTGELFF,TRBV27,many,TRBJ2-2,.
TGTGCCAGCAGCTACAGCACAGATACGCAGTATTTT,CASSYSTDTQYF,TRBV3-1,.,TRBJ2-3,.
TGCGCCAGCAGCCCATCGGGACTAGGTTTGGGTAATGAGCAGTTCTTC,CASSPSGLGLGNEQFF,TRBV5-1,many,TRBJ2-1,TRBD2
TGTGCCAGCTCACGATCGGGACAGAATTCACCCCTCCACTTT,CASSRSGQNSPLHF,TRBV18,medium-sized,TRBJ1-6,TRBD1
TGTGCCAGCACCCTCCCCCGGGGCTCCCTCCACTTT,CASTLPRGSLHF,TRBV28,medium-sized,TRBJ1-6,.
TGTGCCAGCAGGGCATATGGGGGACTGAGGGGTGAAAAACTGTTTTTT,CASRAYGGLRGEKLFF,TRBV2,many,TRBJ1-4,.
TGCGCCAGCAGCTTGTCGGATACGCAGTATTTT,CASSLSDTQYF,TRBV5-1,many,TRBJ2-3,.
TGTGCCAGCAGTTACGGGATTACAGGGAGGAACACCGGGGAGCTGTTTTTT,CASSYGITGRNTGELFF,TRBV6-2/TRBV6-3,.,TRBJ2-2,.
TGTGCCATCAGCCCCGGGGCAGATTATGGCTACACCTTC,CAISPGADYGYTF,TRBV9,many,TRBJ1-2,.
TGCAGTGCAGGGCCCCTAGCGGGAGGTTTCCACGAGCAGTACTTC,CSAGPLAGGFHEQYF,TRBV20-1,.,TRBJ2-7,TRBD2
TGCAGTCCGCGGCCCGTACAGGCTACTAACTATGGCTACACCTTC,CSPRPVQATNYGYTF,TRBV20-1,many,TRBJ1-2,.
TGTGCCAGCAGCTTACCCTCTGCGGGGGGCTTCTACAATGAGCAGTTCTTC,CASSLPSAGGFYNEQFF,TRBV7-6,few,TRBJ2-1,TRBD2
TGCAGTGCTATTTTACTCTCTGGAAACACCATATATTTT,CSAILLSGNTIYF,TRBV20-1,.,TRBJ1-3,.
TGTGCCAGCAGCCCTTCGTGGCATGAAGCTTTCTTT,CASSPSWHEAFF,TRBV28,many,TRBJ1-1,.
TGCAGTCCCCGCCCGGGACCCCAAAGTGGGACCCAGTACTTC,CSPRPGPQSGTQYF,TRBV20-1,many,TRBJ2-5,.
TGTGCCAGCAGCTTACCGGGATTCAATACGCAGTATTTT,CASSLPGFNTQYF,TRBV7-8,many,TRBJ2-3,.
TGTGCCAGCAGTGTGACAGGTGCGAATGATGGCTACACCTTC,CASSVTGANDGYTF,TRBV2,.,TRBJ1-2,.
TGTGCCAGTACTCCCCCGGGACAGGGGAGAAATGGCTACACCTTC,CASTPPGQGRNGYTF,TRBV19,medium-sized,TRBJ1-2,TRBD1